Sequencing of this TCR beta chain was carried out in a study of preoperative IRX-2 immunotherapy in early breast cancer. Method: immunoSEQ multiplex PCR; TCRdb's copy keeps in-frame clones and lacks some. The sample lists about 62,000 clones; roughly 94% were seen once. Indicated treatment: preoperative locoregional IRX-2 cytokine immunotherapy. Preoperative locoregional IRX-2 cytokine immunotherapy was tested in the phase Ib source study. There are 15 residues in the CDR3. CDR1 is SGHRS and CDR2 is YFSETQ in the germline V gene. V shed 9 bases and J 0 bases; nucleotides not matched to a gene: 9. The specimen was obtained from a patient treated with IRX-2 immunotherapy. This rearrangement joins TRBV5-1 to TRBJ2-3; 8 nucleotides line up with TRBD2. The source is a human donor with breast cancer. The CDR3 here is CATSPSGPSTDTQYF. CDR3 coding DNA: TGCGCCACCTCCCCTAGCGGGCCCAGCACAGATACGCAGTATTTT.